These T cell receptor beta chains were read from a single sample in a study of CD8 T cells in ankylosing spondylitis. TCRdb reprocessed the 5' RACE reads via MiXCR and lists one record per CDR3 protein. The table shows approximately 150,000 distinct CDR3 sequences, with roughly a sixth occurring only once. The sample was blood, either unsorted or a sorted T cell fraction (not recorded which). Source of these receptors: a male donor with ankylosing spondylitis. The CDR3 runs from the conserved cysteine through the conserved F or W. D genes are given only for firm matches. Rows may omit the clone size; those that give it use once, few, many or a size class.

abundance	d_gene	j_gene	v_gene	CDR3aa	CDR3nt
few	-	TRBJ2-7	TRBV20-1	CSARDLQGGYEQYF	TGCAGTGCTAGAGATCTCCAGGGTGGATACGAGCAGTACTTC
-	-	TRBJ2-5	TRBV7-9	CASSFDETQYF	TGTGCCAGCAGCTTTGATGAGACCCAGTACTTC
-	TRBD1	TRBJ2-5	TRBV9	CASSVGGQGALETQYF	TGTGCCAGCAGCGTAGGGGGGCAGGGGGCTTTGGAGACCCAGTACTTC
few	TRBD2	TRBJ2-3	TRBV6-2/TRBV6-3	CASARAGNTDTQYF	TGTGCCAGCGCAAGAGCGGGGAACACAGATACGCAGTATTTT
-	-	TRBJ2-3	TRBV29-1	CSVVTTEVGTQYF	TGCAGCGTGGTGACAACGGAAGTGGGTACGCAGTATTTT
-	TRBD1	TRBJ1-4	TRBV7-9	CASSPGDRELGEKLFF	TGTGCCAGCAGCCCAGGGGACAGGGAACTTGGAGAAAAACTGTTTTTT
few	-	TRBJ2-7	TRBV4-2	CASSPSLGLEQYF	TGTGCCAGCAGCCCCTCCCTAGGGCTCGAGCAGTACTTC
-	-	TRBJ1-3	TRBV14	CASSQASGTQNTIYF	TGTGCCAGCAGCCAAGCCTCCGGGACACAAAACACCATATATTTT
many	-	TRBJ2-3	TRBV7-9	CASSLTSSTDTQYF	TGTGCCAGCAGCCTGACGAGCAGCACAGATACGCAGTATTTT
-	TRBD2	TRBJ2-2	TRBV20-1	CSAKGLAGPNTGELFF	TGCAGTGCAAAGGGACTAGCGGGACCGAACACCGGGGAGCTGTTTTTT
few	-	TRBJ2-3	TRBV4-3	CASSQDLATDTQYF	TGCGCCAGCAGCCAAGATTTAGCCACAGATACGCAGTATTTT
medium-sized	TRBD1	TRBJ2-1	TRBV24-1	CATSDLGQGQGNEQFF	TGTGCCACCAGTGACTTAGGACAGGGCCAAGGGAATGAGCAGTTCTTC
few	-	TRBJ2-7	TRBV20-1	CSARDLDSYYEQYF	TGCAGTGCTAGAGATCTAGACAGCTACTACGAGCAGTACTTC
few	-	TRBJ2-1	TRBV10-3	CAISESRVNEQFF	TGTGCCATCAGTGAGTCGCGGGTCAATGAGCAGTTCTTC
few	-	TRBJ1-1	TRBV29-1	CGVATTEAFF	TGCGGCGTAGCCACAACCGAAGCTTTCTTT
few	TRBD2	TRBJ2-2	TRBV29-1	CSAGLAGNTGELFF	TGCAGCGCTGGACTAGCGGGGAACACCGGGGAGCTGTTTTTT
once	-	TRBJ2-3	TRBV28	CASSRRPEGDTQYF	TGTGCCAGCAGTAGACGGCCGGAGGGAGATACGCAGTATTTT
-	-	TRBJ2-1	TRBV6-5	CASSYSTQGYNEQFF	TGTGCCAGCAGTTACTCGACTCAGGGTTACAATGAGCAGTTCTTC